This TCR beta chain emerged from a study of CD8 T cells in ankylosing spondylitis. Findings of the study overall: A motif of under ten highly homologous TCR beta variants was seen as apparently characteristic of ankylosing spondylitis blood.

This clonotype appeared many times. Its antigen is as yet unknown. CDR1 and CDR2 from the germline V gene are DFQATT and SNEGSKA (reference sequence). The germline V and J ends were trimmed by 0 bases and 1 base, with 6 bases remaining between them. This CDR3 contains 13 residues. TCRdb analysed the 5' RACE reads with MiXCR anew, one entry per CDR3 protein. This sample carries roughly 350,000 distinct CDR3 sequences, less than 10% of them seen once, and the ten largest clones take about 14%. V gene TRBV20-1 combines with J gene TRBJ1-1; no definite D call. Sequencing was done on a sample of blood, either unsorted or a sorted T cell fraction (not recorded which). The TCR sequence derives from a male donor with ankylosing spondylitis. CDR3 sequence: CSAREAWNTEAFF. The DNA of the CDR3 is TGCAGTGCTAGAGAGGCGTGGAACACTGAAGCTTTCTTT.